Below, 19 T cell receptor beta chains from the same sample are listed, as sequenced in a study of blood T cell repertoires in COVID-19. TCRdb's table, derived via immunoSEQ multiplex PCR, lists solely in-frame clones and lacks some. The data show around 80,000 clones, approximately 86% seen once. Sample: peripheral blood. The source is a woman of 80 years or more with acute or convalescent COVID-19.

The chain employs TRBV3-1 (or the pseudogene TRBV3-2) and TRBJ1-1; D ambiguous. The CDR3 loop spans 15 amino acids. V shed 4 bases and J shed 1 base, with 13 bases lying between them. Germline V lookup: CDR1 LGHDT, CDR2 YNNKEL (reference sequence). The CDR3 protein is CASSRRSGTNTEAFF. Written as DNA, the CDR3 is TGTGCCAGCAGCCGCCGGTCGGGTACGAACACTGAAGCTTTCTTT.

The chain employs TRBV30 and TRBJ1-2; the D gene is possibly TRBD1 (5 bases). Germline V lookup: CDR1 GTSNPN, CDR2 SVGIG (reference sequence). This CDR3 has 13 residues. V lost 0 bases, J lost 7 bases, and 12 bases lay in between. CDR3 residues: CAWSVQVVAGYTF. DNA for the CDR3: TGTGCCTGGAGTGTACAGGTGGTAGCTGGCTACACCTTC.

CDR3 loop: CASSSPPGGLSGNTIYF. CDR3 coding DNA: TGTGCCAGCAGTTCCCCTCCCGGGGGGCTCTCTGGAAACACCATATATTTT. The rearrangement uses TRBV28 and TRBJ1-3; D may be TRBD1 (6 bases). Trimming removed 4 bases from V and 0 bases from J, with 16 bases in between. The CDR3 is 17 residues long. The germline V gene has CDR1 MDHEN and CDR2 SYDVKM.

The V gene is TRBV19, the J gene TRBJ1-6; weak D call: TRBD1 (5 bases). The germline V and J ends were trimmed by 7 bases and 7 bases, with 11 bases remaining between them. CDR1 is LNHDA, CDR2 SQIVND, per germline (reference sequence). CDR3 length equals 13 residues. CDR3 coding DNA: TGTGCCAGTACCGAGGCAGGGAATTCACCCCTCCACTTT. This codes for CASTEAGNSPLHF.

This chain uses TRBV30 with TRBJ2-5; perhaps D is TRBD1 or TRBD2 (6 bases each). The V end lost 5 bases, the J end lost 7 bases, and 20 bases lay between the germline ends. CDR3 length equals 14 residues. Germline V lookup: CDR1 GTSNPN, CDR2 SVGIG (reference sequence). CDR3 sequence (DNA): TGTGCCTGGGGAGGGACACACCCTTTCATGACCCAGTACTTC. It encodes CAWGGTHPFMTQYF. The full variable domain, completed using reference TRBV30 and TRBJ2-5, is SQTIHQWPATLVQPVGSPLSLECTVEGTSNPNLYWYRQAAGRGLQLLFYSVGIGQISSEVPQNLSASRPQDRQFILSSKKLLLSDSGFYLCAWGGTHPFMTQYFGPGTRLLVL.

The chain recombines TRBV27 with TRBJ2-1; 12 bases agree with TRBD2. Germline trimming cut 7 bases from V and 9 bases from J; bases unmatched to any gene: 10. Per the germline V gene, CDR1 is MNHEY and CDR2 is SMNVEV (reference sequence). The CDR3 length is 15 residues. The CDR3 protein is CASKTSGSRSSEQFF. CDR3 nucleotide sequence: TGTGCCAGCAAGACTAGCGGGAGCCGGTCGAGTGAGCAGTTCTTC.

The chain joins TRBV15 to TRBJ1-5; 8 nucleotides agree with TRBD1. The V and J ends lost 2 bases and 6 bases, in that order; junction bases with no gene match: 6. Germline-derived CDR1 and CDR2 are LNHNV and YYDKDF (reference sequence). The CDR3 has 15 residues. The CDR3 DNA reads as TGTGCCACCAGCAGAACAGGGGGGCTGGGTCAGCCCCAGCATTTT. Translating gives CATSRTGGLGQPQHF. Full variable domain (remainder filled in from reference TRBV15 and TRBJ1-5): DAMVIQNPRYQVTQFGKPVTLSCSQTLNHNVMYWYQQKSSQAPKLLFHYYDKDFNNEADTPDNFQSRRPNTSFCFLDIRSPGLGDTAMYLCATSRTGGLGQPQHFGDGTRLSIL.

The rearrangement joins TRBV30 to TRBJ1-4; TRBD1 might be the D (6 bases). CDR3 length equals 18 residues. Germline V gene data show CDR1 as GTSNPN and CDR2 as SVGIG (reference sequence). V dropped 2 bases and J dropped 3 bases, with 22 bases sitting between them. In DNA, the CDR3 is TGTGCCTGGAGTCCCGCCGTCTTACTTGGGGGCCCTAATGAAAAACTGTTTTTT. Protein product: CAWSPAVLLGGPNEKLFF.

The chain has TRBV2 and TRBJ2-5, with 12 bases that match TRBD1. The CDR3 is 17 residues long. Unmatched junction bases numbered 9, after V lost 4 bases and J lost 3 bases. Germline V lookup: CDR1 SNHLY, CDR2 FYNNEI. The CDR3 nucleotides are TGTGCCAGCAGTGGGGGACAGGGGGCCGGGCGGAAAGAGACCCAGTACTTC. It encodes CASSGGQGAGRKETQYF.

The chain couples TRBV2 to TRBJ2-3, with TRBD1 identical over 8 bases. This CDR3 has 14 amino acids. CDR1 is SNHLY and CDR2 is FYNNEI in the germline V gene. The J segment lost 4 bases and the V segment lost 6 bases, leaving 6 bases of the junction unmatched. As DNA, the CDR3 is TGTGCCAGCAGGGATCCAGGGGGCGCAGATACGCAGTATTTT. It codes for CASRDPGGADTQYF.

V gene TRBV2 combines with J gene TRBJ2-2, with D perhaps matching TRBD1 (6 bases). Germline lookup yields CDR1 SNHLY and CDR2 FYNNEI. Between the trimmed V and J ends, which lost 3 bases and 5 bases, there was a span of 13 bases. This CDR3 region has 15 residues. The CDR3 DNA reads TGTGCCAGCAGTGAGCAGGGGCACCTTACCGGGGAGCTGTTTTTT. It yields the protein CASSEQGHLTGELFF.

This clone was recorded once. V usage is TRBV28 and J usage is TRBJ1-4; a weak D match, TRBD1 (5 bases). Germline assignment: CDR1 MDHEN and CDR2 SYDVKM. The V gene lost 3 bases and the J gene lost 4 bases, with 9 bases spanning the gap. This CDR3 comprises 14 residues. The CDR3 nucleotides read TGTGCCAGCAGTTTGTCGCAGGGTAATGAAAAACTGTTTTTT. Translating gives CASSLSQGNEKLFF.

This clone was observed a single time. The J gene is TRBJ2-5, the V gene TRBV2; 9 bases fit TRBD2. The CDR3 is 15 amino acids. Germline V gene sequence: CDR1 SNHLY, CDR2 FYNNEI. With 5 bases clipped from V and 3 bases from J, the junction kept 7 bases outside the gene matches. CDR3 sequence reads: CASSTPLAGEETQYF. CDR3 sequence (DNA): TGTGCCAGCAGTACCCCCTTAGCGGGGGAAGAGACCCAGTACTTC.

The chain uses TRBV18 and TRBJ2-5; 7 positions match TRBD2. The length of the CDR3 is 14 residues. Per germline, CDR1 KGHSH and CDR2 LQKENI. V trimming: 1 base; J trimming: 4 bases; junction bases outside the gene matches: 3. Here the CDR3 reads CASSPRGGIETQYF. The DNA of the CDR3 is TGTGCCAGCTCACCACGGGGGGGGATAGAGACCCAGTACTTC.

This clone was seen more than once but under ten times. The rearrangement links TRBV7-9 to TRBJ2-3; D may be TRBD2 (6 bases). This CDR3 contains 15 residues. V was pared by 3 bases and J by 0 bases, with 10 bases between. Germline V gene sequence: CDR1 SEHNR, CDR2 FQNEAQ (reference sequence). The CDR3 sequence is CASSFSGSSTDTQYF. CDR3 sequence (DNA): TGTGCCAGCAGCTTTAGCGGATCTAGCACAGATACGCAGTATTTT.

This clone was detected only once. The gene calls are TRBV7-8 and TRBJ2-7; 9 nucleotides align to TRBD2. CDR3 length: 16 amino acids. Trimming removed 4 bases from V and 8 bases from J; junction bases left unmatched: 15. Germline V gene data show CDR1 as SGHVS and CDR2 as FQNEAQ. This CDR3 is CASSSTQLAGFSQQYF. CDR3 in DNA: TGTGCCAGCAGCTCCACCCAGCTAGCGGGATTCAGTCAGCAGTACTTC. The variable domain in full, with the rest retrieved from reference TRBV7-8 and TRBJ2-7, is GAGVSQSPRYKVAKRGQDVALRCDPISGHVSLFWYQQALGQGPEFLTYFQNEAQLDKSGLPSDRFFAERPEGSVSTLKIQRTQQEDSAVYLCASSSTQLAGFSQQYFGPGTRLTVT.

Here the CDR3 DNA reads TGTGCCAGCAGTTCGACAGGGGGCCCGGCATTTGGCTACACCTTC. Encoded protein: CASSSTGGPAFGYTF. The genes are TRBV6-6 and TRBJ1-2; 10 nucleotides line up with TRBD1. V was pared by 4 bases and J by 7 bases, with 9 bases of the junction left unmatched. Germline lookup yields CDR1 MNHNY and CDR2 SVGAGI (reference sequence). This CDR3 has 15 amino acids.

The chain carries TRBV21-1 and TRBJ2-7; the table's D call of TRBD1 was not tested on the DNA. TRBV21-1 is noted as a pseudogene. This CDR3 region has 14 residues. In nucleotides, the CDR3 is TGTGCCAGCAGTCGACAGGGGAAAGGAGTCGAGCAGTACTTC. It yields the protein CASSRQGKGVEQYF.

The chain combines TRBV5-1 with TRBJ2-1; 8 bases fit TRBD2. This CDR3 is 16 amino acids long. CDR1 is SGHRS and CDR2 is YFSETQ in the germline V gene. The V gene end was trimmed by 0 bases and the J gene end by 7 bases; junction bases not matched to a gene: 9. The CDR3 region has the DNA TGCGCCAGCAGCTTGGATAGTCTAGCGGGTAGGAATGAGCAGTTCTTC. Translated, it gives CASSLDSLAGRNEQFF.